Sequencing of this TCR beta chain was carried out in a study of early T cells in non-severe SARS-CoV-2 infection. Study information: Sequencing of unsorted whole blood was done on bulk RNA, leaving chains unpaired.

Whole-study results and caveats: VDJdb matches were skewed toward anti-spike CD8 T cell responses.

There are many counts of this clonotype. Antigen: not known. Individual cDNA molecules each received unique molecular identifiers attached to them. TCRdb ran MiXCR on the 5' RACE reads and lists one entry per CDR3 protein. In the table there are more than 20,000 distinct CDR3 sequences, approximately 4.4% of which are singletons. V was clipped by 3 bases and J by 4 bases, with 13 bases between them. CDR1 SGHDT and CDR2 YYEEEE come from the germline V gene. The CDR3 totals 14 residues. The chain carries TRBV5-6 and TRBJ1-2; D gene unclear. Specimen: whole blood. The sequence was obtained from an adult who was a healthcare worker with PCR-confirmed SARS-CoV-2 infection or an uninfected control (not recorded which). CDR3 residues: CASSSGKKPYGYTF. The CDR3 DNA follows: TGTGCCAGCAGCTCTGGGAAGAAACCCTATGGCTACACCTTC.